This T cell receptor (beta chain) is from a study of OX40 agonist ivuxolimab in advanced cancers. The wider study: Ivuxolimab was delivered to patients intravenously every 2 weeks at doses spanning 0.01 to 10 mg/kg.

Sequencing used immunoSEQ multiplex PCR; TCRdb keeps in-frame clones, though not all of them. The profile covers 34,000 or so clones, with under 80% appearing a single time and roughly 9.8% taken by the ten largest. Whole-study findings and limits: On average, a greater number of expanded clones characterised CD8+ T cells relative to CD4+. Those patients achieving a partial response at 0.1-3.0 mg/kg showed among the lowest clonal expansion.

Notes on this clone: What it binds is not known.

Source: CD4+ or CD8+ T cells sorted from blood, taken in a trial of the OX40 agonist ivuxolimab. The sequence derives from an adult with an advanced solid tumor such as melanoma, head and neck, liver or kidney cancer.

The CDR3 bases are TGTGCCACCAGCAGAACCGGACAGAGCACCTATGGCTACACCTTC. It specifies CATSRTGQSTYGYTF. The rearrangement links TRBV15 to TRBJ1-2; D is possibly TRBD1 (6 bases). Germline lookup yields CDR1 LNHNV and CDR2 YYDKDF (reference sequence). There are 15 residues in the CDR3. Trimming pared 2 bases from V and 4 bases from J, leaving 14 bases between.